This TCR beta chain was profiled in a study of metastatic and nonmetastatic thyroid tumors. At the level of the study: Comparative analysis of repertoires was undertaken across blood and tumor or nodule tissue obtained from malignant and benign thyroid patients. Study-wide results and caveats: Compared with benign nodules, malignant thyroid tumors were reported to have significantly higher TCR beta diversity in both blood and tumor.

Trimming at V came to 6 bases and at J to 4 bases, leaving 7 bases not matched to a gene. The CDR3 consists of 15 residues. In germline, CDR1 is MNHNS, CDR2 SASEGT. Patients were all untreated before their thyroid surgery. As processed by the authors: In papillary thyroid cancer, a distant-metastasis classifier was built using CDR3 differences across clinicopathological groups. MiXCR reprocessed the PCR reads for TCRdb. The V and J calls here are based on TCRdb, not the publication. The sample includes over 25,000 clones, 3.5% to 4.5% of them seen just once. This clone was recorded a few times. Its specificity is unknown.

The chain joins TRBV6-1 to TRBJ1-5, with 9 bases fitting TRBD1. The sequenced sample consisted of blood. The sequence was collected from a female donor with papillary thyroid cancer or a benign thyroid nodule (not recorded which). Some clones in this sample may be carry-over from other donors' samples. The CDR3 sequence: CASSQGQGLNQPQHF. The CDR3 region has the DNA TGTGCCAGCAGCCAAGGACAGGGGCTTAATCAGCCCCAGCATTTT.